Included here is one T cell receptor beta chain sequence, with context. Its antigen is as yet unknown. This sample was taken from a study of naive and memory T cell subsets. Study results and limitations: Clonotypes here are unpaired alpha or beta chain sequences. Diversity fell and Gini index rose from naive through CM, EM, EMRA.

The beta constant-region primer was an equimolar mix of two oligonucleotides covering TRBC1 and TRBC2. Nested alpha and beta constant-region primers with the SP2 primer drove four PCR rounds on ligated cDNA. MiXCR was run by TCRdb on the UMI-ligation and nested PCR reads, yielding one entry per CDR3 protein. Of 100,000 to 150,000 distinct CDR3 sequences listed, around a third are singletons. CDR1 SQVTM and CDR2 ANQGSEA come from the germline V gene. Between the trimmed V and J ends, which lost 8 bases and 9 bases, there was a span of 20 bases. The CDR3 totals 13 residues. CD4+ T cell IFNgamma after overnight CMV lysate exposure gave donor CMV status. Cells stained for CD3, CD4, CD8, CD45RA, CD27 and viability were sorted into four CD45RA/CD27 subsets.

Material for sequencing was central memory CD4+ T cells from blood. The genes are TRBV29-1 and TRBJ2-1; maybe TRBD2 (7 bases). The clonotype was recovered from a human donor in good health. The CDR3 bases are TGCAGCCCCCGTAGAGCGGGGACAAGTGAGCAGTTCTTC. Translated: CSPRRAGTSEQFF.